What follows are 7 T cell receptor beta chains derived from one specimen sequenced in a study of T-cell memory formation after mild COVID-19. Each CDR3 protein gets one entry after TCRdb re-called the 5' RACE reads with MiXCR. The sample yields approximately 240,000 distinct CDR3 sequences, 16% seen once. Source material: PBMCs or a T cell subset sorted from them (not recorded which). The receptors originated from a man aged 18 to 29 who had mild COVID-19 (a few samples of this study predate the infection). Cell type and time point are not known.

The chain links TRBV28 to TRBJ2-7; the D gene is possibly TRBD1 (5 bases). CDR1 is MDHEN and CDR2 is SYDVKM in the germline V gene. V was pared by 5 bases and J by 4 bases, with 15 bases between. CDR3 length: 14 residues. The CDR3 spells CASSRSDIQYEQYV. CDR3 bases: TGTGCCAGCAGTCGGTCGGACATTCAATACGAGCAGTACGTC.

The rearrangement joins TRBV2 to TRBJ2-3; D remains ambiguous. CDR1 is SNHLY, CDR2 FYNNEI, per germline. V was cut by 8 bases and J by 1 base, with 10 bases left in between. The CDR3 has 13 residues. CDR3 nucleotides: TGTGCCAGCGCGGACGGACGCACAGATACGCAGTATTTT. Translation gives CASADGRTDTQYF.

The genes are TRBV7-3 and TRBJ2-5; the D is unclear. The CDR3 length is 13 residues. Trimming took off 8 bases at V and 2 bases at J, with 12 bases between the two ends. Germline V gene lookup returns CDR1 SGHTA and CDR2 FQGTGA. The CDR3 is CASSSRPQETQYF. CDR3 coding DNA: TGTGCCAGCTCGTCGAGACCTCAAGAGACCCAGTACTTC.

This clonotype has just a few counts. This chain links TRBV4-1 with TRBJ1-5; D gene unclear. This CDR3 is built from 14 residues. Per germline, CDR1 MGHRA and CDR2 YSYEKL. V was cut by 0 bases and J by 5 bases, with 8 bases left in between. The CDR3 loop is CASSQDLPDQPQHF. CDR3 bases: TGCGCCAGCAGCCAAGATTTACCCGATCAGCCCCAGCATTTT.

The table lists this clonotype with a few counts. This rearrangement joins TRBV6-2 or TRBV6-3 to TRBJ2-6, with TRBD1 matching 9 bases. CDR1 MNHEY and CDR2 SVGEGT come from the germline V gene. The V and J ends lost 7 bases and 1 base, in that order; junction bases with no gene match: 17. The CDR3 runs 20 residues. The CDR3 spells CASIPSQRGTGFSGANVLTF. CDR3 DNA sequence: TGTGCCAGCATCCCCAGTCAACGGGGGACAGGGTTTTCTGGGGCCAACGTCCTGACTTTC.

J is TRBJ2-3 and V is TRBV14, with D unresolved. The CDR3 spans 16 residues. CDR1 and CDR2 from the germline V gene are SGHDN and FVKESK. With 0 bases removed from V and 4 bases from J, the gap between germline ends came to 14 bases. CDR3 in DNA: TGTGCCAGCAGCCAAGATTACCTCAAGGCGGCAGATACGCAGTATTTT. Its translation is CASSQDYLKAADTQYF.

This rearrangement joins TRBV14 to TRBJ2-5; TRBD2 matches at 7 bases. Germline V lookup: CDR1 SGHDN, CDR2 FVKESK. The CDR3 consists of 14 residues. J lost 4 bases, V lost 2 bases, and 4 bases had no gene match. The CDR3 sequence: CASSQNSGGETQYF. As DNA, the CDR3 is TGTGCCAGCAGCCAAAACTCGGGAGGAGAGACCCAGTACTTC. Supplemented by reference TRBV14 and TRBJ2-5, the full variable domain reads EAGVTQFPSHSVIEKGQTVTLRCDPISGHDNLYWYRRVMGKEIKFLLHFVKESKQDESGMPNNRFLAERTGGTYSTLKVQPAELEDSGVYFCASSQNSGGETQYFGPGTRLLVL.